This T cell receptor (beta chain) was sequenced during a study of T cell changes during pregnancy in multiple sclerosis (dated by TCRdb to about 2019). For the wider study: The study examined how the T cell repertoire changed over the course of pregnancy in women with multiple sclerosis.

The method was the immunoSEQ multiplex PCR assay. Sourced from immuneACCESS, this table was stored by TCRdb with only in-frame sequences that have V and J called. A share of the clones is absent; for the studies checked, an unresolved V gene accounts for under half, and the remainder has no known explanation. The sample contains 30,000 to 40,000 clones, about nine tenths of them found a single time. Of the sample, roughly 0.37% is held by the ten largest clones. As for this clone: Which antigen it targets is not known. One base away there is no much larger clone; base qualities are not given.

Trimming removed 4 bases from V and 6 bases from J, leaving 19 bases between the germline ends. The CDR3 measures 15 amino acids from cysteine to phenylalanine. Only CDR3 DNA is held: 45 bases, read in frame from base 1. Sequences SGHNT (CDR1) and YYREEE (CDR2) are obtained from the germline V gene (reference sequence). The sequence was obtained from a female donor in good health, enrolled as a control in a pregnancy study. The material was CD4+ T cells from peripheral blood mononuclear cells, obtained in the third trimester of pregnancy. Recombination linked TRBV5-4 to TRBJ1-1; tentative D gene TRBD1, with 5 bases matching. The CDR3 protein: CASSPIQQVAAEAFF. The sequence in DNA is TGTGCCAGCAGCCCGATTCAACAGGTCGCGGCTGAAGCTTTCTTT.